This T cell receptor (beta chain) was observed in a study of T-cell reconstitution after alpha-beta-depleted transplantation in children. Per germline, CDR1 SQVTM and CDR2 ANQGSEA. The length of the CDR3 is 15 residues. Between the trimmed V and J ends, which lost 8 bases and 2 bases, there was a span of 18 bases. This clonotype was observed at least ten times. Unique molecular identifiers were incorporated into the prepared TCRbeta library. TCRdb re-called the PCR reads with MiXCR, one entry per CDR3 protein. The table shows roughly 500,000 distinct CDR3 sequences, with approximately 10% occurring only once.

The input for sequencing was PBMCs, taken before TCRalphabeta/CD19-depleted stem cell transplant. The clonotype comes from a child aged 2 to 9 with inherited bone marrow failure, due to receive a stem cell transplant. This chain links TRBV29-1 with TRBJ2-2; D assignment may be TRBD1 or TRBD2 (5 bases each). The chain's CDR3 is CSTRTGGDNTGELFF. CDR3 bases: TGCAGCACCCGGACTGGGGGAGATAACACCGGGGAGCTGTTTTTT.